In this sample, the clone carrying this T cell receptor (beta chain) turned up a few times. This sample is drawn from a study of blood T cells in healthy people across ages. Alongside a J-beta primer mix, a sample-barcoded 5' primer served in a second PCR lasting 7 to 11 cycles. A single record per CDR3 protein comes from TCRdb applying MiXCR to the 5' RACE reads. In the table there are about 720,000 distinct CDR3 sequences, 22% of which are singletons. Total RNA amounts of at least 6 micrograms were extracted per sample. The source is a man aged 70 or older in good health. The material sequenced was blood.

The CDR3 bases are TGTGCCACCAGCAGAGATACCACCTTTAATGAAAAACTGTTTTTT. It is translated as CATSRDTTFNEKLFF. The V and J genes are TRBV15 and TRBJ1-4, with D unresolved. The CDR3 loop spans 15 amino acids. Germline CDR1 reads LNHNV; CDR2 reads YYDKDF (reference sequence). Trimming shortened V by 0 bases and J by 4 bases, and 9 bases separated the two germline ends.